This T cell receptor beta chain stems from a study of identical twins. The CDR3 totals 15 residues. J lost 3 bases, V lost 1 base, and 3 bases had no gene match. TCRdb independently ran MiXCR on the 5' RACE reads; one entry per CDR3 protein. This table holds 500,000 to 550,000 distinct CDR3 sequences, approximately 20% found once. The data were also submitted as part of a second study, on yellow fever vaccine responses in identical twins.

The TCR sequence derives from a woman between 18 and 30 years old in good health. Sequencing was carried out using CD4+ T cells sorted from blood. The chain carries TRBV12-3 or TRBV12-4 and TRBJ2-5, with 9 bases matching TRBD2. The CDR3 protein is CASSLESSGKETQYF. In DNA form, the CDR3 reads TGTGCCAGCAGTTTAGAGTCTAGCGGGAAAGAGACCCAGTACTTC.